This passage covers 2 T cell receptor beta chains from one sample sequenced in a study of PD-1 blockade in classical Hodgkin lymphoma (dated by TCRdb to 2020 to 2022). The sample's time point, from its label and the paper: cycle 4 day 1 (C4D1), after 6 weeks of nivolumab. Relapse after autologous stem cell transplantation had occurred in all trial patients, and cohorts A, B and C were distinguished by prior brentuximab vedotin exposure. Receptor amplification or capture employed the immunoSEQ multiplex PCR assay. TCRdb took over this immuneACCESS table, retaining in-frame rearrangements with V and J assigned. Such tables are incomplete; in checked studies, under half of the missing clones stem from an unresolved V gene, and the remainder is unexplained. Here the sample has around 50,000 clones; around 90% occur a single time. The ten top clones hold approximately 15% of the sample. The sample was peripheral blood mononuclear cells (PBMCs), taken before the fourth cycle of nivolumab. The receptors shown here come from a human donor with classical Hodgkin lymphoma.

This chain connects TRBV19 to TRBJ1-1; D is unclear. With 1 base removed from V and 5 bases from J, the gap between germline ends came to 11 bases. The germline V gene has CDR1 LNHDA and CDR2 SQIVND (reference sequence). The CDR3 loop spans 14 amino acids. As DNA, the CDR3 is TGTGCCAGTAGTATAGGGGGAGGGAGTACTGAAGCTTTCTTT. It is translated as CASSIGGGSTEAFF. Looking up the rest from reference TRBV19 and TRBJ1-1 gives the full variable domain: DGGITQSPKYLFRKEGQNVTLSCEQNLNHDAMYWYRQDPGQGLRLIYYSQIVNDFQKGDIAEGYSVSREKKESFPLTVTSAQKNPTAFYLCASSIGGGSTEAFFGQGTRLTVV.

A remark on this clone: One end of the junction varies from germline; a read error may be responsible. This chain uses TRBV5-6 with TRBJ2-7; D is unclear. The CDR3 covers 12 residues. Germline-derived CDR1 and CDR2 are SGHDT and YYEEEE. The CDR3 nucleotides are TGTGCCAGCAGCTTGGGGAACGGGCGCGTGGGCTTC. It translates to CASSLGNGRVGF.